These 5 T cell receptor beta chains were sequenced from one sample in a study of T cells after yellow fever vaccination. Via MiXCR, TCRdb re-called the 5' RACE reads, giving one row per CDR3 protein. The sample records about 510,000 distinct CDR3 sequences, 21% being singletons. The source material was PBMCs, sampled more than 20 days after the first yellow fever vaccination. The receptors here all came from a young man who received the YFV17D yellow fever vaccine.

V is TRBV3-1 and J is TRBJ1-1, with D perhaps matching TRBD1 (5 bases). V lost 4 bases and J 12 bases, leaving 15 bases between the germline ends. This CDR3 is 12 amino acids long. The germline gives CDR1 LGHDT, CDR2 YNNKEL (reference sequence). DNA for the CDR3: TGTGCCAGCAGCCCGGGGCCGAGCGTGACTTTCTTT. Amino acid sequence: CASSPGPSVTFF.

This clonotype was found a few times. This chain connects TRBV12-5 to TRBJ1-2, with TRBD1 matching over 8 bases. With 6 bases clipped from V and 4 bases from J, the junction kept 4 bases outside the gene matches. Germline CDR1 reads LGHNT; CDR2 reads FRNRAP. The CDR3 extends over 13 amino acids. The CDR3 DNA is TGTGCTAGTGGCAGGACAGGGTTCTATGGCTACACCTTC. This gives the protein CASGRTGFYGYTF.

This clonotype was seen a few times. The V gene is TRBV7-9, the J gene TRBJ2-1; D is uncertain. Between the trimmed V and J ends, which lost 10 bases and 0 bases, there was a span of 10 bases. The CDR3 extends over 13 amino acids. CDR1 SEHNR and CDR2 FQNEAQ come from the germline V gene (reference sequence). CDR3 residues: CAIGVSSYNEQFF. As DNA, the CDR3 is TGTGCCATCGGCGTCAGCTCCTACAATGAGCAGTTCTTC.

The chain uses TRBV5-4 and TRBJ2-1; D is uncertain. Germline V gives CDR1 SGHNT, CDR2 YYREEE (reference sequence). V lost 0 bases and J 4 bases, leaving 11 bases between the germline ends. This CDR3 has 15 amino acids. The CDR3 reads CASSLASGTYNEQFF. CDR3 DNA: TGTGCCAGCAGCTTGGCGTCAGGCACGTACAATGAGCAGTTCTTC.

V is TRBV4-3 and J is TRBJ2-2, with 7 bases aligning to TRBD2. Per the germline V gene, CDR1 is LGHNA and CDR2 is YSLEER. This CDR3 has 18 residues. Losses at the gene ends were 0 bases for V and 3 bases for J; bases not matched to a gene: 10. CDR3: CASSQDRSGRVDTGELFF. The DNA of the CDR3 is TGCGCCAGCAGCCAAGATAGGTCGGGGAGGGTTGACACCGGGGAGCTGTTTTTT.